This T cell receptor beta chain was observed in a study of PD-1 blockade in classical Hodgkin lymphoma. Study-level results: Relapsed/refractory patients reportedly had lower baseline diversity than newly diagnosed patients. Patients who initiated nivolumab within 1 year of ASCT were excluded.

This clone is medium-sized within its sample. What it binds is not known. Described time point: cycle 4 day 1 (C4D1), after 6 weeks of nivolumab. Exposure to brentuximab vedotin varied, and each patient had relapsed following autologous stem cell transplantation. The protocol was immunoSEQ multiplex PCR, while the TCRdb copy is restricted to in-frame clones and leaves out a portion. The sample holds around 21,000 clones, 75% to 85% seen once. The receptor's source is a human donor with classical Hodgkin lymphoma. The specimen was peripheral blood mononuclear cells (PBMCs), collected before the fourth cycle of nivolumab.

DNA for the CDR3: TGTGCCAGCAGCTTAGATTCAGGGTTGGGTGGCTACACCTTC. Translation: CASSLDSGLGGYTF. The rearrangement uses TRBV7-6 and TRBJ1-2; maybe TRBD1 (5 bases). Trimming stripped 1 base from V and 7 bases from J, with 13 bases between. The germline gives CDR1 SGHVS, CDR2 FNYEAQ. The CDR3 sequence is 14 residues long.